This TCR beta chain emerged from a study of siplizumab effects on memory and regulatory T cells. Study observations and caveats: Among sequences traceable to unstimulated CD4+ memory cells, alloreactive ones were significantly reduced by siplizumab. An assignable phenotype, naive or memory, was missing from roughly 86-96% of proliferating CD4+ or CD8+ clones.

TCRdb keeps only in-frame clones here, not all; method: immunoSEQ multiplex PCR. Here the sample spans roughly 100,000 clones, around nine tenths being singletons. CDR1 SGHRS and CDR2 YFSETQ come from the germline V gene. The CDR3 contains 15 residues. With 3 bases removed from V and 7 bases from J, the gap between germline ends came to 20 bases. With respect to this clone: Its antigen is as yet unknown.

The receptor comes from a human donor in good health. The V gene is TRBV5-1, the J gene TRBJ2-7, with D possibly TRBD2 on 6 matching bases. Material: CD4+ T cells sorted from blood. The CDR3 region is CASSSVAGPSGEQYF. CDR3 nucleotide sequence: TGCGCCAGCAGCTCGGTGGCGGGGCCCTCGGGGGAGCAGTACTTC.